These 21 T cell receptor beta chains came from one sample sequenced in a study of human T cells and chemical hapten exposure. Using its own MiXCR run on the RACE reads, TCRdb lists one record per CDR3 protein. The sample shows approximately 72,000 distinct CDR3 sequences, roughly 10% of them seen only once. Time point specified: patch test 3, about 24 weeks after DPC sensitization. The treatment here: therapeutic diphenylcyclopropenone sensitization with weekly scalp DPC. The specimen comprised whole blood, sampled in connection with sensitization to the hapten diphenylcyclopropenone (DPC). Receptor source: a woman in her 50s with alopecia areata. Some clones in this sample may be carry-over from other donors' samples.

The J gene is TRBJ2-2, the V gene TRBV29-1, with a possible D match to TRBD2 (5 bases). This CDR3 is built from 13 residues. V was clipped by 4 bases and J by 1 base, with 7 bases between them. The V gene's germline CDR1 is SQVTM and CDR2 ANQGSEA. The CDR3 bases are TGCAGCGTTGTGGAGGAGAACACCGGGGAGCTGTTTTTT. Protein product: CSVVEENTGELFF.

V gene TRBV7-9 combines with J gene TRBJ2-2; D ambiguous. V was trimmed by 1 base and J by 3 bases, leaving 9 bases between them. The CDR3 has 15 residues. The V gene's germline CDR1 is SEHNR and CDR2 FQNEAQ (reference sequence). The CDR3 DNA is TGTGCCAGCAGCTTAGTACAGCTCCACACCGGGGAGCTGTTTTTT. This codes for CASSLVQLHTGELFF.

This clonotype was seen more than once but under ten times. This sequence joins TRBV18 and TRBJ1-1; unclear D gene. V dropped 0 bases and J dropped 3 bases, with 11 bases sitting between them. The length of the CDR3 is 15 residues. The germline gives CDR1 KGHSH, CDR2 LQKENI. CDR3 sequence reads: CASSPPAGWDTEAFF. The DNA for the CDR3 is TGTGCCAGCTCACCACCGGCGGGGTGGGACACTGAAGCTTTCTTT. Looking up the rest from reference TRBV18 and TRBJ1-1 gives the full variable domain: NAGVMQNPRHLVRRRGQEARLRCSPMKGHSHVYWYRQLPEEGLKFMVYLQKENIIDESGMPKERFSAEFPKEGPSILRIQQVVRGDSAAYFCASSPPAGWDTEAFFGQGTRLTVV.

This clonotype has a count of ten or more. The gene calls are TRBV7-9 and TRBJ2-2, with D perhaps matching TRBD1 (5 bases). CDR3 length: 15 amino acids. V gave up 2 bases and J gave up 0 bases, with 7 bases separating them. Germline V gene sequence: CDR1 SEHNR, CDR2 FQNEAQ (reference sequence). For the CDR3, the DNA is TGTGCCAGCAGCTTACTACAGGCGAACACCGGGGAGCTGTTTTTT. As protein: CASSLLQANTGELFF.

This clonotype was seen many times. The chain joins TRBV6-5 to TRBJ1-4; no definite D call. The germline V gene has CDR1 MNHEY and CDR2 SVGAGI. The CDR3 loop spans 14 amino acids. Trimming took off 5 bases at V and 5 bases at J, with 12 bases between the two ends. The CDR3 nucleotides are TGTGCCAGCAGTCGCGGACGGGCCAATGAAAAACTGTTTTTT. The encoded protein is CASSRGRANEKLFF.

This rearrangement joins TRBV29-1 to TRBJ2-2; D is perhaps TRBD1 (6 bases). Trimming shortened V by 4 bases and J by 0 bases, and 6 bases separated the two germline ends. The germline V gene encodes CDR1 SQVTM and CDR2 ANQGSEA. The CDR3 contains 13 residues. Here the CDR3 DNA reads TGCAGCGTTGGGACAGCGAACACCGGGGAGCTGTTTTTT. Translated, it gives CSVGTANTGELFF.

A few counts support this clonotype. J is TRBJ1-5 and V is TRBV4-2; D not certain. The germline V and J ends were trimmed by 3 bases and 5 bases, with 8 bases remaining between them. Looked up from germline, CDR1 is LGHNA and CDR2 is YNFKEQ. The CDR3 runs to 13 residues. CDR3 DNA sequence: TGTGCCAGCAGCCACGATCGCGATCAGCCCCAGCATTTT. It encodes CASSHDRDQPQHF.

This clonotype came up many times. V gene TRBV7-9 combines with J gene TRBJ2-3; 14 positions match TRBD2. J lost 4 bases, V lost 3 bases, and 3 bases had no gene match. The CDR3 runs 16 residues. Germline lookup yields CDR1 SEHNR and CDR2 FQNEAQ (reference sequence). The DNA of the CDR3 is TGTGCCAGCAGCTTCGGACTAGCGGGAGGCGCAGATACGCAGTATTTT. Protein product: CASSFGLAGGADTQYF.

This clonotype was detected a few times. CDR3 nucleotide sequence: TGTGCCAGCAGTTACTCCCCGACAGGGACGACCGGGGAGCTGTTTTTT. Residues: CASSYSPTGTTGELFF. The chain employs TRBV6-5 and TRBJ2-2, with TRBD1 matching over 7 bases. Per germline, CDR1 MNHEY and CDR2 SVGAGI. The CDR3 runs to 16 residues. The trim removed 0 bases at V and 5 bases at J, leaving 6 bases unmatched.

This clonotype was recorded many times. J is TRBJ2-2 and V is TRBV7-2; D call uncertain. The CDR3 is 15 amino acids. Trimming removed 1 base from V and 2 bases from J, with 8 bases in between. Germline V CDR1 and CDR2: SGHTA, FQGNSA. CDR3 DNA sequence: TGTGCCAGCAGCTTAGAGGCAGTTAACACCGGGGAGCTGTTTTTT. This gives the protein CASSLEAVNTGELFF.

This clonotype showed up many times. The rearrangement links TRBV4-1 to TRBJ2-5; a weak D match, TRBD2 (6 bases). CDR1 and CDR2 (germline): MGHRA, YSYEKL. CDR3 length: 14 amino acids. V shed 1 base and J shed 5 bases, with 11 bases lying between them. CDR3: CASSQGGAGETQYF. The CDR3 nucleotides are TGCGCCAGCAGCCAAGGCGGGGCAGGTGAGACCCAGTACTTC.

The chain is built from TRBV7-9 and TRBJ1-1, with TRBD1 as a possible D gene (5 bases). The germline V gene encodes CDR1 SEHNR and CDR2 FQNEAQ (reference sequence). Trimming removed 3 bases from V and 8 bases from J, with 13 bases in between. The CDR3 is 13 residues long. The CDR3 is CASSLTENREAFF. In nucleotides, the CDR3 is TGTGCCAGCAGCTTGACCGAAAACAGGGAAGCTTTCTTT.

This chain joins TRBV11-2 and TRBJ2-3, with 8 bases fitting TRBD2. The length of the CDR3 is 14 residues. Germline V gives CDR1 SGHAT, CDR2 FQNNGV. V lost 5 bases to trimming and J lost 3 bases; unmatched junction nucleotides: 4. CDR3 loop: CASSQGTRTDTQYF. The CDR3 DNA follows: TGTGCCAGCAGCCAAGGGACTAGGACAGATACGCAGTATTTT.

This clonotype has ten or more counts. The genes are TRBV6-6 and TRBJ2-3; 7 nucleotides line up with TRBD1. CDR3 length: 16 amino acids. Germline assignment: CDR1 MNHNY and CDR2 SVGAGI (reference sequence). J was trimmed by 0 bases and V by 0 bases; bases with no gene match: 3. The CDR3 sequence is CASSYSSGQSTDTQYF. The CDR3 DNA sequence: TGTGCCAGCAGTTACTCGTCGGGACAGAGCACAGATACGCAGTATTTT.

This clonotype was seen repeatedly, ten times or more. The chain couples TRBV7-6 to TRBJ2-1; 8 bases line up with TRBD1. Unmatched junction bases numbered 3, after V lost 0 bases and J lost 2 bases. The CDR3 length is 16 residues. Germline lookup yields CDR1 SGHVS and CDR2 FNYEAQ. The DNA of the CDR3 is TGTGCCAGCAGCTTAGCGCCAGGGGGCACCTACAATGAGCAGTTCTTC. Residues: CASSLAPGGTYNEQFF.

The rearrangement joins TRBV5-1 to TRBJ1-6; no reliable D call. Germline lookup yields CDR1 SGHRS and CDR2 YFSETQ. The CDR3 has 16 residues. V shed 0 bases and J shed 0 bases, with 7 bases lying between them. CDR3 sequence: CASSLDHNSYNSPLHF. CDR3 nucleotides: TGCGCCAGCAGCTTGGATCACAACTCCTATAATTCACCCCTCCACTTT.

In its sample, this clonotype was seen many times. The CDR3 nucleotides read TGTGCCAGCAGAGACTACAGCTCCTACGAGCAGTACTTC. Translated: CASRDYSSYEQYF. V gene TRBV28 combines with J gene TRBJ2-7, with D perhaps TRBD2 (5 bases). Germline V gene sequence: CDR1 MDHEN, CDR2 SYDVKM. The CDR3 has 13 residues. The V gene lost 6 bases and the J gene lost 0 bases, with 9 bases spanning the gap.

The gene calls are TRBV7-2 and TRBJ1-2; D uncertain. Germline CDR1 reads SGHTA; CDR2 reads FQGNSA. The V end was cut by 5 bases, the J end by 10 bases, with 11 bases between. The CDR3 covers 11 residues. The CDR3 region is CASSPRWDYTF. DNA of the CDR3: TGTGCCAGCAGCCCTAGATGGGACTACACCTTC.

This clonotype was seen ten or more times. V and J are TRBV7-2 and TRBJ2-3; D is possibly TRBD2 (6 bases). Germline CDR1 and CDR2: SGHTA and FQGNSA. The CDR3 length is 14 residues. The V end was cut by 5 bases, the J end by 0 bases, with 9 bases between. The CDR3 here is CASSAEGSTDTQYF. CDR3 bases: TGTGCCAGCAGCGCGGAGGGCAGCACAGATACGCAGTATTTT.

The chain combines TRBV23-1 with TRBJ2-6, with D unresolved. TRBV23-1 falls under the ORF class, with uncertain function. V lost 7 bases, J lost 0 bases, and 13 bases lay in between. The CDR3 loop spans 16 amino acids. CDR3: CASTTASDSGANVLTF. The CDR3 DNA reads TGCGCCAGCACCACTGCCTCGGACTCTGGGGCCAACGTCCTGACTTTC.

This clonotype has more than one count but fewer than ten. The chain is built from TRBV12-3 or TRBV12-4 and TRBJ2-1, with 10 bases that match TRBD2. J was trimmed by 4 bases and V by 7 bases; bases with no gene match: 10. The CDR3 has 16 residues. In DNA form, the CDR3 reads TGTGCCAGCACCCTGCAACAGACTAGCGGGTACAATGAGCAGTTCTTC. This translates into CASTLQQTSGYNEQFF.